The 24 T cell receptor beta chains listed next were all sequenced from one sample in a study of cytomegalovirus exposure and HLA in healthy donors. The PCR was carried out with 60 Vbeta primers and 13 Jbeta primers. Assay used: immunoSEQ multiplex PCR; TCRdb lists only in-frame clones, some missing. The repertoire holds under 200,000 clones, with around 68% as singletons. Sequencing used PBMCs. The origin of the receptors is a man between 50 and 59 years old in good health and CMV-seronegative.

The sample holds one count of this clone. This chain joins TRBV7-2 and TRBJ2-1, with a weak D call TRBD2 (5 bases). The CDR3 consists of 13 residues. The germline V gene encodes CDR1 SGHTA and CDR2 FQGNSA. With 6 bases removed from V and 4 bases from J, the gap between germline ends came to 10 bases. The CDR3, as DNA: TGTGCCAGCAGTTCACGGAGGTACAATGAGCAGTTCTTC. Encoded protein: CASSSRRYNEQFF.

The CDR3 region is CASTPISRGGSEAFF. CDR3 nucleotide sequence: TGTGCCAGCACCCCGATTTCCAGGGGCGGTTCTGAAGCTTTCTTT. V usage is TRBV2 and J usage is TRBJ1-1, with D maybe TRBD1 (6 bases). The germline gives CDR1 SNHLY, CDR2 FYNNEI. The V end lost 7 bases, the J end lost 6 bases, and 21 bases lay between the germline ends. This CDR3 is 15 amino acids long. Drawing the rest from reference TRBV2 and TRBJ1-1, the complete variable domain is EPEVTQTPSHQVTQMGQEVILRCVPISNHLYFYWYRQILGQKVEFLVSFYNNEISEKSEIFDDQFSVERPDGSNFTLKIRSTKLEDSAMYFCASTPISRGGSEAFFGQGTRLTVV.

The genes are TRBV28 and TRBJ2-7; 12 nucleotides align to TRBD1. Trimming removed 7 bases from V and 9 bases from J; junction bases left unmatched: 16. CDR1 and CDR2 (germline): MDHEN, SYDVKM. The CDR3 runs to 16 residues. This CDR3 reads CASNLRGGQGASGQYF. For the CDR3, the DNA is TGTGCCAGCAACTTACGCGGGGGACAGGGGGCAAGCGGGCAGTACTTC.

The chain couples TRBV7-2 to TRBJ1-1, with unresolved D. V lost 6 bases and J 0 bases, leaving 14 bases between the germline ends. The CDR3 covers 15 residues. Germline lookup yields CDR1 SGHTA and CDR2 FQGNSA. The CDR3 DNA reads as TGTGCCAGCAGGGGCTATGGTGGCATGAACACTGAAGCTTTCTTT. This codes for CASRGYGGMNTEAFF.

This chain connects TRBV11-2 to TRBJ1-1; D ambiguous. Germline-derived CDR1 and CDR2 are SGHAT and FQNNGV. The V and J ends lost 3 bases and 11 bases respectively, with 10 bases between them. The CDR3 is 11 residues long. For the CDR3, the DNA is TGTGCCAGCAGCTTGGAGCTAAGGGCTTTCTTT. Protein product: CASSLELRAFF.

The chain joins TRBV7-2 to TRBJ1-4; D might be TRBD1 (5 bases). V was shortened by 0 bases and J by 3 bases, with 8 bases between the two germline ends. Germline V gene data show CDR1 as SGHTA and CDR2 as FQGNSA. The CDR3 contains 15 residues. The CDR3 DNA is TGTGCCAGCAGCTTAGCCGGGGGAGCTAATGAAAAACTGTTTTTT. Translation gives CASSLAGGANEKLFF.

This sequence joins TRBV5-6 and TRBJ2-7; weak D call: TRBD1 (6 bases). Germline V gene data show CDR1 as SGHDT and CDR2 as YYEEEE. V shed 1 base and J shed 2 bases, with 7 bases lying between them. The CDR3 has 13 residues. Written as DNA, the CDR3 is TGTGCCAGCAGCTTGAACAGGGCCTACGAGCAGTACTTC. It encodes CASSLNRAYEQYF.

Comments on this clone: Other DNA sequences from this sample encode an identical CDR3 as well. CDR3 sequence (DNA): TGTGCCACCAGCAGAGATCGGGAGCAGTACTTC. Protein product: CATSRDREQYF. The rearrangement uses TRBV15 and TRBJ2-7, with D unclear. Trimming pared 0 bases from V and 7 bases from J, leaving 4 bases between. The CDR3 contains 11 residues. Per the germline V gene, CDR1 is LNHNV and CDR2 is YYDKDF (reference sequence). Combining the CDR3 with reference TRBV15 and TRBJ2-7 gives the whole variable domain DAMVIQNPRYQVTQFGKPVTLSCSQTLNHNVMYWYQQKSSQAPKLLFHYYDKDFNNEADTPDNFQSRRPNTSFCFLDIRSPGLGDTAMYLCATSRDREQYFGPGTRLTVT.

The CDR3 sequence: CASSLAPPDRGPGEQYF. As DNA, the CDR3 is TGTGCCAGCAGCCTTGCCCCTCCGGACAGGGGGCCGGGGGAGCAGTACTTC. J is TRBJ2-7 and V is TRBV4-2, with 11 bases fitting TRBD1. V gave up 4 bases and J gave up 7 bases; unmatched junction bases: 15. CDR1 and CDR2 (germline): LGHNA, YNFKEQ. The CDR3 contains 17 residues.

The chain combines TRBV5-6 with TRBJ1-2, with 8 bases identical to TRBD1. Losses at the gene ends were 2 bases for V and 3 bases for J; bases not matched to a gene: 6. The length of the CDR3 is 15 residues. CDR1 and CDR2 from the germline V gene are SGHDT and YYEEEE. CDR3 protein: CASSLALTGDYGYTF. Written as DNA, the CDR3 is TGTGCCAGCAGCTTAGCCCTGACAGGGGACTATGGCTACACCTTC.

The J gene is TRBJ2-5, the V gene TRBV2; 12 nucleotides line up with TRBD2. The CDR3 consists of 15 residues. V dropped 7 bases and J dropped 5; count of bases not matched to a gene: 8. The germline CDR1 and CDR2 sequences are SNHLY and FYNNEI. CDR3 nucleotides: TGTGCCAGCAAACTAGCGGGGGGAGGATGGGAGACCCAGTACTTC. Translation: CASKLAGGGWETQYF.

This chain uses TRBV7-9 with TRBJ1-4; D unclear. The germline V gene has CDR1 SEHNR and CDR2 FQNEAQ (reference sequence). The CDR3 totals 15 residues. V was clipped by 1 base and J by 3 bases, with 9 bases between them. CDR3 sequence (DNA): TGTGCCAGCAGCTTAGTCGCAGGTTCTAATGAAAAACTGTTTTTT. It translates to CASSLVAGSNEKLFF.

The V gene is TRBV28, the J gene TRBJ2-7; 9 nucleotides agree with TRBD2. Germline loops: CDR1 MDHEN, CDR2 SYDVKM. The J segment lost 1 base and the V segment lost 3 bases, leaving 4 bases of the junction unmatched. The CDR3 has 15 amino acids. The CDR3 bases are TGTGCCAGCAGTTTGCGCGGGGGGGCTTCCTACGAGCAGTACTTC. Protein product: CASSLRGGASYEQYF. The full variable domain, in which reference TRBV28 and TRBJ2-7 provide the parts outside the CDR3, is DVKVTQSSRYLVKRTGEKVFLECVQDMDHENMFWYRQDPGLGLRLIYFSYDVKMKEKGDIPEGYSVSREKKERFSLILESASTNQTSMYLCASSLRGGASYEQYFGPGTRLTVT.

This chain connects TRBV18 to TRBJ1-6, with 9 bases aligning to TRBD1. V lost 8 bases, J lost 5 bases, and 7 bases stayed unmatched. This CDR3 contains 15 residues. The V gene's germline CDR1 is KGHSH and CDR2 LQKENI. CDR3 coding DNA: TGTGCCAGCACTCCCGGACAGGGGAATAATTCACCCCTCCACTTT. Its translation is CASTPGQGNNSPLHF.

The V gene is TRBV19, the J gene TRBJ1-1; D perhaps matches TRBD1 (5 bases). Germline CDR1 is LNHDA and CDR2 is SQIVND (reference sequence). The CDR3 is 15 amino acids. The ends were cut back, 7 bases at V and 5 bases at J, with 20 bases in the middle. In DNA, the CDR3 is TGTGCCAGTATAACCACAAAACGGGGGAAAACTGAAGCTTTCTTT. Residues: CASITTKRGKTEAFF.

This clone was detected once. The chain joins TRBV7-3 to TRBJ1-1; D possibly corresponds to TRBD1 (5 bases). Germline assignment: CDR1 SGHTA and CDR2 FQGTGA. Trimming shortened V by 5 bases and J by 3 bases, and 10 bases separated the two germline ends. The CDR3 is made up of 13 amino acids. The CDR3 nucleotides read TGTGCCAGCAGCCAACAGGAGTACACTGAAGCTTTCTTT. It yields the protein CASSQQEYTEAFF.

The chain links TRBV2 to TRBJ2-7; TRBD2 agrees at 9 bases. The ends lost 4 bases at V and 3 bases at J; junction bases unmatched: 13. The CDR3 sequence is 17 residues long. Germline V CDR1 and CDR2: SNHLY, FYNNEI. CDR3 nucleotides: TGTGCCAGCAGTGGGAGGATAGCGGGGGCCCAACTCTACGAGCAGTACTTC. It specifies CASSGRIAGAQLYEQYF. The full variable domain, completed using reference TRBV2 and TRBJ2-7, is EPEVTQTPSHQVTQMGQEVILRCVPISNHLYFYWYRQILGQKVEFLVSFYNNEISEKSEIFDDQFSVERPDGSNFTLKIRSTKLEDSAMYFCASSGRIAGAQLYEQYFGPGTRLTVT.

The genes are TRBV28 and TRBJ1-3; tentative D call: TRBD1 (5 bases). The germline CDR1 and CDR2 sequences are MDHEN and SYDVKM. Trimming took 8 bases from V and 2 from J, leaving 7 bases between them. CDR3 size: 12 residues. In nucleotides, the CDR3 is TGTGCCAGCGGGGGGGCTGGAAACACCATATATTTT. It specifies CASGGAGNTIYF.

This rearrangement joins TRBV6-1 to TRBJ1-4; 8 nucleotides agree with TRBD1. CDR1 and CDR2 (germline): MNHNS, SASEGT. Trimming at V came to 3 bases and at J to 8 bases, leaving 2 bases not matched to a gene. The CDR3 is made up of 13 amino acids. In nucleotides, the CDR3 is TGTGCCAGCAGTGAGGACAGGGAGGAAAAACTGTTTTTT. It encodes CASSEDREEKLFF.

The chain uses TRBV5-6 and TRBJ2-2; TRBD2 is a possible D gene (6 bases). V lost 1 base and J 6 bases, leaving 19 bases between the germline ends. This CDR3 is built from 17 residues. Germline-derived CDR1 and CDR2 are SGHDT and YYEEEE. The CDR3 region has the DNA TGTGCCAGCAGCTTGCGCTCGGTCAGACTAGGGTCCGGGGAGCTGTTTTTT. It translates to CASSLRSVRLGSGELFF.

The chain uses TRBV13 and TRBJ2-1, with TRBD2 identical over 10 bases. Trimming cost V 5 bases and J 4 bases; bases outside gene matches: 8. The germline V gene has CDR1 PRHDT and CDR2 FYEKMQ (reference sequence). The CDR3 has 16 amino acids. CDR3 DNA sequence: TGTGCCAGCAGCCTTCCCGGAGCGGGGGGGTACAATGAGCAGTTCTTC. This codes for CASSLPGAGGYNEQFF.

This clone was counted between two and nine times. The genes are TRBV7-9 and TRBJ1-1, with 11 nucleotides matching TRBD1. The CDR3 length is 17 residues. CDR1 SEHNR and CDR2 FQNEAQ come from the germline V gene (reference sequence). The J segment lost 4 bases and the V segment lost 5 bases, leaving 12 bases of the junction unmatched. CDR3 DNA sequence: TGTGCCAGCAGCCACGGACAGGGGGCGCAGGGCGGCACTGAAGCTTTCTTT. It codes for CASSHGQGAQGGTEAFF.

The chain couples TRBV9 to TRBJ2-5, with D unclear. Germline V gives CDR1 SGDLS, CDR2 YYNGEE. Trimming took 2 bases from V and 1 from J, leaving 3 bases between them. CDR3 length: 12 residues. CDR3 sequence (DNA): TGTGCCAGCAGCGTGGCCCAAGAGACCCAGTACTTC. Its translation is CASSVAQETQYF.

CDR3 DNA: TGTGCCAGCAGTTACTCGGCCAGGACAGGCTATGGCTACACCTTC. This translates into CASSYSARTGYGYTF. The chain carries TRBV6-5 and TRBJ1-2; TRBD1 agrees at 7 bases. The CDR3 has 15 amino acids. V shed 0 bases and J 4 bases; nucleotides not matched to a gene: 5. Germline CDR1 MNHEY, CDR2 SVGAGI.